Sequencing of this T cell receptor (beta chain) was carried out in a study of T cells after yellow fever vaccination. General study results and limits: Abundant clonotypes from the bulk population could get into FACS-sorted repertoires as contaminants.

As concerns this clonotype: Its antigen is unidentified.

A 5'RACE template-switching step, the method used to make TCR cDNA, added a universal primer site and UMIs. TCRdb processed the 5' RACE reads anew with MiXCR; each CDR3 protein has one entry. The sample has 350,000 to 450,000 distinct CDR3 sequences, around a sixth seen once. The CDR3 covers 13 residues. Germline V CDR1 and CDR2: MNHEY, SVGEGT. The sample consisted of PBMCs, taken before the yellow fever booster vaccination. The receptor comes from a man between 18 and 35 years old who received the YFV17D yellow fever vaccine. The rearrangement links TRBV6-2 or TRBV6-3 to TRBJ2-7; 9 bases are shared with TRBD1. With the DNA end fitting TRBJ2-1 better, the J assignment may be wrong. CDR3 residues: CASTGQGPYVQFF. The CDR3 DNA sequence: TGTGCCAGCACCGGACAGGGGCCCTACGTGCAGTTCTTC.